This T cell receptor (beta chain) stems from a study of blood T cells in healthy people across ages. Findings and limits, study-wide: Roughly linearly, TCR beta diversity per million T cells fell as age increased. Among long-lived donors, naive CD4+ cells were more numerous and diversity higher than in aged donors.

The amount of total RNA extracted per sample was at least 5.5 micrograms. Turning to this clonotype: What it binds is not known. A much more abundant neighbour one base away suggests this may be a read error.

Using a J-beta primer mix together with a sample-barcoded 5' primer, a second PCR was run for roughly 7 to 12 cycles. Each CDR3 protein is one row after TCRdb ran MiXCR on the 5' RACE reads. The table records hundreds of thousands of distinct CDR3 sequences, around 43% of them present only once. The CDR3 has 14 residues. The germline gives CDR1 SGDLS, CDR2 YYNGEE. The V and J ends lost 1 base and 7 bases respectively, with 13 bases between them. The sequence was collected from a man aged 80 or over in good health. The material sequenced was blood. The rearrangement links TRBV9 to TRBJ2-3; unclear D gene. The CDR3: CASSVKESRNTQYF. DNA for the CDR3: TGTGCCAGCAGCGTAAAGGAGAGTAGGAATACGCAGTATTTT.